Following are 19 T cell receptor beta chains from one sample sequenced in a study of PD-1 blockade in mismatch repair-deficient tumors. TCRdb keeps only in-frame clones here, not all; method: immunoSEQ multiplex PCR. The sample consists of around 62,000 clones, roughly 80% of them appearing once. Specimen: peripheral blood, collected 2 weeks after starting pembrolizumab. Receptor source: an adult with mismatch repair-deficient cancer.

J is TRBJ1-2 and V is TRBV11-2, with no clear D. Germline-derived CDR1 and CDR2 are SGHAT and FQNNGV. The CDR3 contains 14 residues. The ends were cut back, 2 bases at V and 2 bases at J, with 9 bases in the middle. The CDR3 region is CASSLIGFNYGYTF. The CDR3 DNA reads TGTGCCAGCAGCTTAATAGGGTTCAACTATGGCTACACCTTC. The variable domain in full, with the rest retrieved from reference TRBV11-2 and TRBJ1-2, is EAGVAQSPRYKIIEKRQSVAFWCNPISGHATLYWYQQILGQGPKLLIQFQNNGVVDDSQLPKDRFSAERLKGVDSTLKIQPAKLEDSAVYLCASSLIGFNYGYTFGSGTRLTVV.

The rearrangement links TRBV7-2 to TRBJ2-3; D is ambiguous. Trimming shortened V by 5 bases and J by 2 bases, and 11 bases separated the two germline ends. The CDR3 loop spans 14 amino acids. Germline lookup yields CDR1 SGHTA and CDR2 FQGNSA. CDR3 amino acids: CASSINQVTDTQYF. CDR3 sequence (DNA): TGTGCCAGCAGCATAAACCAGGTCACAGATACGCAGTATTTT.

The V and J genes are TRBV5-8 and TRBJ1-5; D perhaps matches TRBD1 (6 bases). The V end was cut by 5 bases, the J end by 2 bases, with 14 bases between. Germline CDR1 SGHTS, CDR2 YDEGEE. This CDR3 comprises 15 residues. DNA of the CDR3: TGTGCCAGCAGGATTCAGGGGTTAGGCAATCAGCCCCAGCATTTT. Translating it yields CASRIQGLGNQPQHF.

The chain has TRBV19 and TRBJ1-1, with unresolved D. V was pared by 6 bases and J by 0 bases, with 8 bases between. CDR3 size: 13 residues. The V gene's germline CDR1 is LNHDA and CDR2 SQIVND (reference sequence). The CDR3 here is CASSLGMNTEAFF. The CDR3 bases are TGTGCCAGTAGCCTGGGGATGAACACTGAAGCTTTCTTT.

This rearrangement joins TRBV9 to TRBJ2-7, with TRBD2 matching over 8 bases. The ends lost 2 bases at V and 2 bases at J; junction bases unmatched: 6. Germline V gene sequence: CDR1 SGDLS, CDR2 YYNGEE. The CDR3 consists of 15 residues. CDR3 region: CASSVTSGSTYEQYF. CDR3 nucleotides: TGTGCCAGCAGCGTCACTAGCGGCTCGACCTACGAGCAGTACTTC.

The table lists this clone with a count of one. This chain links TRBV20-1 with TRBJ1-1; D uncertain. Deletions cut 3 bases from V and 0 bases from J, with 2 bases between. Per the germline V gene, CDR1 is DFQATT and CDR2 is SNEGSKA (reference sequence). This CDR3 is 11 amino acids long. CDR3 nucleotide sequence: TGCAGTGCTAGTGTGAACACTGAAGCTTTCTTT. Encoded protein: CSASVNTEAFF.

The CDR3 DNA reads as TGTGCCAGCAGTGAAAGCGGCACGGGGATGCGGGATGGCTACACCTTC. It specifies CASSESGTGMRDGYTF. The chain employs TRBV2 and TRBJ1-2; D unresolved. V lost 2 bases and J 6 bases, leaving 19 bases between the germline ends. Germline V gene lookup returns CDR1 SNHLY and CDR2 FYNNEI. This CDR3 contains 16 residues.

J is TRBJ2-3 and V is TRBV19; 9 positions agree with TRBD1. The CDR3 totals 17 residues. Germline assignment: CDR1 LNHDA and CDR2 SQIVND (reference sequence). With 4 bases clipped from V and 0 bases from J, the junction kept 8 bases outside the gene matches. DNA of the CDR3: TGTGCCAGTAGTACCGGGACAGGGTCCGCTAGCACAGATACGCAGTATTTT. It specifies CASSTGTGSASTDTQYF.

This chain connects TRBV4-1 to TRBJ2-1; D unresolved. Germline V CDR1 and CDR2: MGHRA, YSYEKL. CDR3 length equals 15 residues. Between the trimmed V and J ends, which lost 0 bases and 3 bases, there was a span of 9 bases. This chain's CDR3 is CASSQESLGYNEQFF. The CDR3 nucleotides read TGCGCCAGCAGCCAAGAATCTTTAGGCTACAATGAGCAGTTCTTC.

The V gene is TRBV5-4, the J gene TRBJ2-5; TRBD1 matches 10 bases. With V trimmed by 3 bases and J by 5 bases, 7 bases remained unmatched. The germline V gene encodes CDR1 SGHNT and CDR2 YYREEE (reference sequence). CDR3 length equals 15 residues. The CDR3 region is CASSSPGQGLETQYF. The CDR3 coding sequence is TGTGCCAGCAGCTCACCGGGACAGGGGTTGGAGACCCAGTACTTC. Together with reference TRBV5-4 and TRBJ2-5, the CDR3 gives the full variable domain: ETGVTQSPTHLIKTRGQQVTLRCSSQSGHNTVSWYQQALGQGPQFIFQYYREEENGRGNFPPRFSGLQFPNYSSELNVNALELDDSALYLCASSSPGQGLETQYFGPGTRLLVL.

This chain connects TRBV30 to TRBJ1-2; TRBD1 matches at 8 bases. This CDR3 comprises 12 residues. Germline CDR1 reads GTSNPN; CDR2 reads SVGIG (reference sequence). V lost 2 bases, J lost 6 bases, and 2 bases stayed unmatched. CDR3 protein: CAWSYRGNGYTF. The CDR3 nucleotides read TGTGCCTGGAGTTACAGGGGGAATGGCTACACCTTC.

The chain links TRBV6-6 to TRBJ1-2; D perhaps matches TRBD1 (5 bases). The CDR3 is 13 amino acids. Germline V gene lookup returns CDR1 MNHNY and CDR2 SVGAGI (reference sequence). V shed 5 bases and J shed 8 bases, with 15 bases lying between them. CDR3 residues: CASSADGTGGYTF. The CDR3 DNA follows: TGTGCCAGCAGTGCGGACGGGACTGGGGGCTACACCTTC.

This clone was counted once. The V gene is TRBV11-3, the J gene TRBJ2-2; 7 bases fit TRBD1. In germline, CDR1 is SGHNT, CDR2 YENEEA. Unmatched junction bases numbered 6, after V lost 8 bases and J lost 0 bases. The CDR3 sequence is 15 residues long. DNA for the CDR3: TGTGCCAGCCTTAAGGGACAGACGAACACCGGGGAGCTGTTTTTT. It specifies CASLKGQTNTGELFF.

This clone has just a few counts. V and J are TRBV15 and TRBJ1-1, with 10 bases aligning to TRBD1. V shed 5 bases and J 4 bases; nucleotides not matched to a gene: 4. The CDR3 consists of 14 residues. The germline gives CDR1 LNHNV, CDR2 YYDKDF (reference sequence). CDR3 residues: CATSRRTGGTEAFF. CDR3 sequence (DNA): TGTGCCACCAGCCGCCGGACAGGGGGCACTGAAGCTTTCTTT.

The chain is built from TRBV6-6 and TRBJ2-6, with D unresolved. This CDR3 has 11 residues. Germline CDR1 MNHNY, CDR2 SVGAGI (reference sequence). CDR3 DNA: TGTGCAGCAAGTGGGGCCAACGTCCTGACTTTC. Its protein product is CAASGANVLTF.

The chain links TRBV9 to TRBJ2-3; no clear D. The germline V gene has CDR1 SGDLS and CDR2 YYNGEE. Between the trimmed V and J ends, which lost 4 bases and 6 bases, there was a span of 15 bases. The CDR3 loop spans 14 amino acids. In nucleotides, the CDR3 is TGTGCCAGCAGCCTAACGTGGGGTATGGATACGCAGTATTTT. Amino acids: CASSLTWGMDTQYF.

This clone was detected only a few times. V and J are TRBV4-2 and TRBJ1-1; tentatively, D is TRBD1 (5 bases). Germline CDR1 reads LGHNA; CDR2 reads YNFKEQ. V was clipped by 4 bases and J by 1 base, with 10 bases between them. The CDR3 has 14 amino acids. The CDR3, as DNA: TGTGCCAGCAGCCTCGGGACGGGGAACACTGAAGCTTTCTTT. It translates to CASSLGTGNTEAFF.

This clone was seen a few times. Other DNA sequences within the sample encode an identical CDR3. The rearrangement joins TRBV27 to TRBJ2-7, with D hard to call. The CDR3 runs 14 residues. Trimming cost V 0 bases and J 2 bases, with 8 bases left between them. Germline values: CDR1 MNHEY, CDR2 SMNVEV (reference sequence). The DNA of the CDR3 is TGTGCCAGCAGTTTATCAGGGTCCGCCTACGAGCAGTACTTC. Translating it yields CASSLSGSAYEQYF.

The chain's CDR3 is CASSLGTGLFYEQYF. DNA for the CDR3: TGTGCCAGCAGCTTAGGGACAGGGCTTTTCTACGAGCAGTACTTC. The rearrangement links TRBV11-2 to TRBJ2-7; 8 bases align to TRBD1. V gave up 1 base and J gave up 3 bases; unmatched junction bases: 5. Germline V gene sequence: CDR1 SGHAT, CDR2 FQNNGV. The CDR3 totals 15 residues.